A selection of T cell receptor beta chains follows, all from one sample in a study of early T cells in non-severe SARS-CoV-2 infection. Each CDR3 protein is one row after TCRdb ran MiXCR on the 5' RACE reads. The data contain about 55,000 distinct CDR3 sequences, about 12% of them singletons. The sequenced material came from whole blood. The receptors derive from an adult who was a healthcare worker with PCR-confirmed SARS-CoV-2 infection or an uninfected control (not recorded which). Both conserved end residues are part of each CDR3. A D gene is named only where the DNA matches it firmly. Clone size, where shown, is once, few, many, or a class for clones that have expanded.

TRBV29-1,TRBD1,TRBJ1-1,.,TGCAGCGCCGACAGGGGGAGGACTGAAGCTTTCTTT,CSADRGRTEAFF
TRBV29-1,.,TRBJ2-5,.,TGCAGCGTTGGGTCTATCCCAGAGACCCAGTACTTC,CSVGSIPETQYF
TRBV27,TRBD1,TRBJ2-3,many,TGTGCCAGCAGTTTTACCGGACAGGGCCACAGCACAGATACGCAGTATTTT,CASSFTGQGHSTDTQYF
TRBV11-2,.,TRBJ2-5,medium-sized,TGTGCCAGCAGCTTATGGAGAAGAGAGACCCAGTACTTC,CASSLWRRETQYF
TRBV29-1,.,TRBJ2-6,few,TGCAGCGTCGAAAGCGCATGGGGGTCTGGGGCCAACGTCCTGACTTTC,CSVESAWGSGANVLTF
TRBV9,.,TRBJ2-3,many,TGTGCCAGCAGCGTAGGCGCGGTCAGAGGAGATACGCAGTATTTT,CASSVGAVRGDTQYF
TRBV29-1,.,TRBJ1-1,once,TGCAGCGTTGGTTCTAAAGCTTTCTTT,CSVGSKAFF
TRBV29-1,TRBD1,TRBJ2-3,.,TGCAGCTCCCCACAGGGGGCGGGAGATACGCAGTATTTT,CSSPQGAGDTQYF
TRBV10-1,.,TRBJ1-1,.,TGCGCCAGCAGAAAGGACAGGAACACTGAAGCTTTCTTT,CASRKDRNTEAFF
TRBV5-1,.,TRBJ1-2,.,TGCGCCAGCAGCCCAGGGGATTCCTATGGCTACACCTTC,CASSPGDSYGYTF
TRBV6-5,.,TRBJ1-2,few,TGTGCCAGCAGTTACTCGACAAGAAACTATGGCTACACCTTC,CASSYSTRNYGYTF
TRBV6-5,.,TRBJ2-7,few,TGTGCCAGCAGTTACTCGGTTGCGGCCTACGAGCAGTACTTC,CASSYSVAAYEQYF
TRBV7-6,TRBD2,TRBJ2-3,few,TGTGCCAGCAGCTTAGGGAGCGGGGGACGTGATACGCAGTATTTT,CASSLGSGGRDTQYF
TRBV2,.,TRBJ2-2,few,TGTGCCAGCAGTAGGGAACAGGGGAACACCGGGGAGCTGTTTTTT,CASSREQGNTGELFF
TRBV11-1,TRBD2,TRBJ2-3,few,TGTGCCAGCAGCTTAGAGCGGAACTTCGGCGGGGGAACAGATACGCAGTATTTT,CASSLERNFGGGTDTQYF
TRBV18,.,TRBJ1-2,.,TGTGCCAGCTCAGCGAACCAGGCTAACTATGGCTACACCTTC,CASSANQANYGYTF
TRBV20-1,.,TRBJ2-5,few,TGCAGTGCTGCCAGGGGCGGGGAGACCCAGTACTTC,CSAARGGETQYF
TRBV29-1,TRBD1,TRBJ2-5,few,TGCAGCGTTGACGGACAGGGGGCTGACGAGACCCAGTACTTC,CSVDGQGADETQYF
TRBV25-1,.,TRBJ2-3,few,TGTGCCAGCAGTGAGACCCGTCTTGCGTCGGCGGCAGATACGCAGTATTTT,CASSETRLASAADTQYF
TRBV10-1,.,TRBJ1-1,.,TGCGCCAGCAGTGACGATGGGGAAGCTTTCTTT,CASSDDGEAFF
TRBV14,.,TRBJ1-1,few,TGTGCCAGCAGCCAAGTCGGGGGCACTGAAGCTTTCTTT,CASSQVGGTEAFF
TRBV2,.,TRBJ2-7,few,TGTGCCAGCAGCCGGGACCGGGCCTACGAGCAGTACTTC,CASSRDRAYEQYF
TRBV14,TRBD2,TRBJ2-1,few,TGTGCCAGCAGCCACGGTATAGCGGGGGGGCCAAGGGAGCAGTTCTTC,CASSHGIAGGPREQFF
TRBV7-2,TRBD1,TRBJ2-7,many,TGTGCCAGCAGCCAGGGACAGACCTACGAGCAGTACTTC,CASSQGQTYEQYF
TRBV20-1,.,TRBJ2-7,few,TGCAGTGCTAGACCTCTATTCGGGGAGAGCTCCTACGAGCAGTACTTC,CSARPLFGESSYEQYF
TRBV4-3,TRBD1,TRBJ1-1,.,TGCGCCAGCAGCCAAGGGGGACAGGGGGCCTTCATGAACACTGAAGCTTTCTTT,CASSQGGQGAFMNTEAFF
TRBV5-8,.,TRBJ1-3,.,TGTGCCAGCAGCTTTAGCGGCTACTCTGGAAACACCATATATTTT,CASSFSGYSGNTIYF
TRBV28,TRBD1,TRBJ1-2,many,TGTGCCAGCAGGCCAACCGGGACAGGGAGGACCTTC,CASRPTGTGRTF
TRBV11-2,TRBD1,TRBJ2-2,many,TGTGCCAGCACTACAGGGGAGGAGCTGTTTTTT,CASTTGEELFF
TRBV5-4,.,TRBJ1-4,.,TGTGCCAGCAGGGAGGGGATTAATGAAAAACTGTTTTTT,CASREGINEKLFF
TRBV27,TRBD1,TRBJ1-5,.,TGTGCCAGCAGTTTAACCCGGACAGGGAGCAATCAGCCCCAGCATTTT,CASSLTRTGSNQPQHF
TRBV7-9,.,TRBJ2-7,.,TGTGCCAGCAGCGACGCAGCCCCCGAGCAGTACTTC,CASSDAAPEQYF
TRBV5-1,.,TRBJ2-1,.,TGCGCCAGCAGCTTGAGGGCTGGGGGCTACAATGAGCAGTTCTTC,CASSLRAGGYNEQFF
TRBV29-1,.,TRBJ1-2,few,TGCAGCGTTGAAGCCCCAGGGTGGTCCCCCTATGGCTACACCTTC,CSVEAPGWSPYGYTF
TRBV12-3/TRBV12-4,TRBD1,TRBJ1-2,few,TGTGCCAGCAGTCTTCGACAGGGCTATGGCTACACCTTC,CASSLRQGYGYTF
TRBV18,TRBD1,TRBJ2-7,.,TGTGCCAGCTCAACGGCGACAGTGACAGGGGCCTCCTCCTACGAGCAGTACTTC,CASSTATVTGASSYEQYF
TRBV10-2,.,TRBJ2-5,many,TGCGCCAGCAGTGAAGTAAGGGCGACCCAGTACTTC,CASSEVRATQYF
TRBV10-1,.,TRBJ2-7,.,TGCGCCAGCAGTGAGTCCCCAACAGGGGGGGGAGAGCAGTACTTC,CASSESPTGGGEQYF
TRBV4-3,TRBD1,TRBJ1-4,few,TGCGCCAGCAGCGCAAGGGGGCCGGGACAGGGACAAGAAAAACTGTTTTTT,CASSARGPGQGQEKLFF
TRBV6-2/TRBV6-3,TRBD1,TRBJ1-2,.,TGTGCCAGCAGGCGACAGGGGGCGAACTATGGCTACACCTTC,CASRRQGANYGYTF
TRBV7-2,.,TRBJ1-1,few,TGTGCCAGCAGCTGGGGTGATTATAGGGCCACTGAAGCTTTCTTT,CASSWGDYRATEAFF
TRBV18,.,TRBJ2-7,.,TGTGCCAGCTCACCAAAAACCGGCGAGCAGTACTTC,CASSPKTGEQYF
TRBV20-1,.,TRBJ2-5,many,TGCAGTGCTACCGACCACACTCAAGAGACCCAGTACTTC,CSATDHTQETQYF
TRBV10-3,TRBD1,TRBJ2-7,few,TGTGCCATCAAAGGCGGGCAGGGGGCCTACGAGCAGTACTTC,CAIKGGQGAYEQYF
TRBV20-1,.,TRBJ2-4,.,TGCAGTGCATCGAAACATCTAGCCAAAAACATTCAGTACTTC,CSASKHLAKNIQYF
TRBV13,TRBD1,TRBJ2-7,many,TGTGCCAGCAGAACCGGGACAGAGATTTCCTACGAGCAGTACTTC,CASRTGTEISYEQYF
TRBV11-2,TRBD2,TRBJ2-1,few,TGTGCCAGCAGCCCCGACTTGGGACTAGCGGGGGGCAATGAGCAGTTCTTC,CASSPDLGLAGGNEQFF
TRBV6-5,.,TRBJ2-5,few,TGTGCCAGCAGTTACTCTGAATCCCGGGTTGAGACCCAGTACTTC,CASSYSESRVETQYF
TRBV19,TRBD1,TRBJ2-4,many,TGTGCCAGTAGAGAAACAGGGGGCTTGGCCAAAAACATTCAGTACTTC,CASRETGGLAKNIQYF
TRBV2,TRBD2,TRBJ2-3,.,TGTGCCAGCAGTGAGTCACTAGCGCCTAGCACAGATACGCAGTATTTT,CASSESLAPSTDTQYF
TRBV12-3/TRBV12-4,.,TRBJ1-5,many,TGTGCCAGCTGCTGCGGTTTACGGACCACGGATCAGCCCCAGCATTTT,CASCCGLRTTDQPQHF
TRBV7-9,.,TRBJ2-2,many,TGTGCCAGCGGGGAGGCCGGGGAGCTGTTTTTT,CASGEAGELFF
TRBV18,.,TRBJ2-3,.,TGTGCCAGCTCGTCTTCAGGGACAGATACGCAGTATTTT,CASSSSGTDTQYF
TRBV5-5,TRBD2,TRBJ2-1,few,TGTGCCAGCAGCTGGACGCCGGGACTAGCTAACAATGAGCAGTTCTTC,CASSWTPGLANNEQFF
TRBV12-3/TRBV12-4,.,TRBJ2-5,few,TGTGCCAGCAGTCTAAGGACTCGTCAAGATAGCCAGTACTTC,CASSLRTRQDSQYF
TRBV7-8,TRBD1,TRBJ1-6,.,TGTGCCAGCAGCTTATCGGGACAGGGGACTTCACCCCTCCACTTT,CASSLSGQGTSPLHF
TRBV7-8,.,TRBJ2-4,.,TGTGCCAGCAGCTTAGGAGGGGCTGACAGTAACATTCAGTACTTC,CASSLGGADSNIQYF
TRBV7-9,.,TRBJ1-1,few,TGTGCCAGCAGCTTAATGGGGGGCTCGGAGGAAGCTTTCTTT,CASSLMGGSEEAFF
TRBV20-1,.,TRBJ2-2,many,TGCAGTGCTCCTTCCACCGGGGAGCTGTTTTTT,CSAPSTGELFF